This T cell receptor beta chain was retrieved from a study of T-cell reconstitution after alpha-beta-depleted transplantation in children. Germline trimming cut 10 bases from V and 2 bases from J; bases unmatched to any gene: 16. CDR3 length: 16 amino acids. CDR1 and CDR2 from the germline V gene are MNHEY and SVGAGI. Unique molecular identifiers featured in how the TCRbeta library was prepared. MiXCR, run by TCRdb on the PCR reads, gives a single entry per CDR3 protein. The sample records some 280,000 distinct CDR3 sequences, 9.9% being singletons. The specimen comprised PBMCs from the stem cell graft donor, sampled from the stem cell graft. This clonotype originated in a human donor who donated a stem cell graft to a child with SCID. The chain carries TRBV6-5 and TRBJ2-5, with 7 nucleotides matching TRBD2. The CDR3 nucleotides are TGTGCCAACCCCGAGACTAGCTCCCCCAAACAAGAGACCCAGTACTTC. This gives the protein CANPETSSPKQETQYF.